Here is one T cell receptor beta chain with its context. This CDR3 has 13 residues. CDR1 is MDHEN and CDR2 is SYDVKM in the germline V gene. V lost 8 bases and J lost 2; bases outside the gene matches: 2. The PCR used 60 Vbeta and 13 Jbeta primers. Produced via immunoSEQ multiplex PCR; TCRdb's table is partial and in-frame only. The table has 80,000 or so clones, under 70% seen once. This record belongs to a study of cytomegalovirus exposure and HLA in healthy donors. Healthy bone marrow donors formed the donor group. When sampled, the donors appeared nominally healthy, though they likely had unrecorded immune exposures.

Input material: PBMCs. The TCR sequence derives from a woman in her 50s in good health and CMV-seropositive. The chain has TRBV28 and TRBJ2-2; 7 bases agree with TRBD1. CDR3 DNA: TGTGCCAGCTCAGGGGGTAACACCGGGGAGCTGTTTTTT. Translated: CASSGGNTGELFF.